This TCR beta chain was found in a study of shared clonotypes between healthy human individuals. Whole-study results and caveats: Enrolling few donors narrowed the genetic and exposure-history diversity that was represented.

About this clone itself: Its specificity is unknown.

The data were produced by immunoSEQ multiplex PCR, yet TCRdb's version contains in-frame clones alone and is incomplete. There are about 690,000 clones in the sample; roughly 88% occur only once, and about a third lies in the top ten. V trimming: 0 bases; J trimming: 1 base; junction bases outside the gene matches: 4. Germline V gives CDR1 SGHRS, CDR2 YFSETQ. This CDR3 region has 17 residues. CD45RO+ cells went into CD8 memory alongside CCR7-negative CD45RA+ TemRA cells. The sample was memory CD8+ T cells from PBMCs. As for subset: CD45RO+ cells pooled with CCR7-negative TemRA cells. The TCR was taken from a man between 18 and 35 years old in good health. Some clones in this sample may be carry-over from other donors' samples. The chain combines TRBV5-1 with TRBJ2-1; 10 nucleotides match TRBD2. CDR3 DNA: TGCGCCAGCAGCTTGGATCCTAGCGGGAGTTCCTACAATGAGCAGTTCTTC. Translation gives CASSLDPSGSSYNEQFF.